One sample yielded the 2 T cell receptor beta chains listed below, sequenced in a study of blood T cell repertoires in COVID-19. This table comes from immunoSEQ multiplex PCR, and its TCRdb copy is limited to in-frame clones, with some not included. The sample records about 180,000 clones, about 80% being singletons. Sequencing was carried out using peripheral blood. These receptors originate from a human donor in a cohort sampled during active COVID-19.

This chain uses TRBV18 with TRBJ1-1; the D gene is possibly TRBD1 (6 bases). V lost 0 bases and J lost 11, with 10 bases in between. CDR1 is KGHSH, CDR2 LQKENI, per germline. This CDR3 has 12 amino acids. CDR3: CASSPPGGDAFF. Here the CDR3 DNA reads TGTGCCAGCTCACCACCAGGGGGGGATGCTTTCTTT.

The V and J genes are TRBV7-9 and TRBJ1-2, with 7 bases fitting TRBD1. The germline V gene encodes CDR1 SEHNR and CDR2 FQNEAQ (reference sequence). Losses at the gene ends were 1 base for V and 8 bases for J; bases not matched to a gene: 4. The CDR3 has 13 residues. CDR3 residues: CASSLGQGDGYTF. CDR3 DNA sequence: TGTGCCAGCAGCTTAGGACAGGGAGACGGCTACACCTTC.